This T cell receptor beta chain was profiled in a study of shared clonotypes between healthy human individuals. The method was immunoSEQ multiplex PCR; TCRdb's version includes in-frame clones alone and lacks a portion of them. Seen here are roughly 1,000,000 clones, 70% to 80% observed once, and the top ten hold 0.6% to 0.7%. The germline V gene has CDR1 LNHNV and CDR2 YYDKDF (reference sequence). The V end lost 5 bases, the J end lost 2 bases, and 10 bases lay between the germline ends. The CDR3 spans 15 residues. The chain joins TRBV15 to TRBJ2-6; D perhaps matches TRBD2 (6 bases). The TCR was taken from a man aged 18 to 29 in good health. Some clones in this sample may be carry-over from other donors' samples. The material sequenced was memory CD4+ T cells from PBMCs. Subset of the sample: CD45RA-negative fraction. The CDR3 DNA reads as TGTGCCACCAGCCCCGGCGGGGCTGGGGCCAACGTCCTGACTTTC. Residues: CATSPGGAGANVLTF.